This T cell receptor beta chain is drawn from a study of cytomegalovirus exposure and HLA in healthy donors. PCR used 60 Vbeta primers and 13 Jbeta primers. Method: immunoSEQ multiplex PCR; TCRdb's copy keeps in-frame clones and lacks some. The sample has some 150,000 clones. The study, taken as a whole, reports: It was likely that a cluster of highly shared sequence variants was a sequencing artifact. The investigators catalogued 164 TCR beta chains as cytomegalovirus-associated.

Germline loops: CDR1 SGDLS, CDR2 YYNGEE. The ends lost 5 bases at V and 10 bases at J; junction bases unmatched: 11. The CDR3 contains 13 residues. Comment on this clone: The antigen is unknown.

The receptor's source is a woman between 18 and 30 years old in good health and CMV-seropositive. Sample: PBMCs. The J gene is TRBJ1-2, the V gene TRBV9, with 7 nucleotides matching TRBD1. CDR3 in amino acids: CASRAETGIVYTF. Written as DNA, the CDR3 is TGTGCCAGCAGAGCAGAGACAGGGATCGTCTACACCTTC.